The 8 T cell receptor beta chains given below trace back to one sample, sequenced in a study of OX40 agonist ivuxolimab in advanced cancers. The method was immunoSEQ multiplex PCR; TCRdb's version includes in-frame clones alone and lacks a portion of them. Altogether 65,000 to 70,000 clones are present, approximately 89% being singletons, with the ten largest covering around 0.31%. The sequences come from CD4+ or CD8+ T cells sorted from blood, collected in a trial of the OX40 agonist ivuxolimab. The receptors stem from an adult with an advanced solid tumor such as melanoma, head and neck, liver or kidney cancer.

The chain is built from TRBV28 and TRBJ1-5, with unresolved D. The germline V gene encodes CDR1 MDHEN and CDR2 SYDVKM. The CDR3 is made up of 15 amino acids. Trimming left V 3 bases short and J 0 bases short, with 9 bases between. CDR3 nucleotide sequence: TGTGCCAGCAGTTTCGCCGGCTCTAGCAATCAGCCCCAGCATTTT. Encoded protein: CASSFAGSSNQPQHF.

This clone has a handful of counts. The chain recombines TRBV15 with TRBJ2-5; maybe TRBD1 (5 bases). This CDR3 is built from 16 residues. CDR1 is LNHNV and CDR2 is YYDKDF in the germline V gene (reference sequence). Trimming took off 0 bases at V and 4 bases at J, with 15 bases between the two ends. This chain's CDR3 is CATSRDLGQGLETQYF. The DNA of the CDR3 is TGTGCCACCAGCAGAGATTTGGGGCAGGGTCTAGAGACCCAGTACTTC.

For the CDR3, the DNA is TGTGCCAGCAGCTTAGAGGGGGCGAACACTGAAGCTTTCTTT. Its translation: CASSLEGANTEAFF. The gene calls are TRBV7-2 and TRBJ1-1; 7 bases agree with TRBD1. CDR1 and CDR2 from the germline V gene are SGHTA and FQGNSA. With 1 base clipped from V and 1 base from J, the junction kept 0 bases outside the gene matches. The length of the CDR3 is 14 residues. The whole variable domain, remainder taken from reference TRBV7-2 and TRBJ1-1, is GAGVSQSPSNKVTEKGKDVELRCDPISGHTALYWYRQSLGQGLEFLIYFQGNSAPDKSGLPSDRFSAERTGGSVSTLTIQRTQQEDSAVYLCASSLEGANTEAFFGQGTRLTVV.

V and J are TRBV30 and TRBJ2-7, with TRBD2 identical over 10 bases. The trim removed 0 bases at V and 5 bases at J, leaving 4 bases unmatched. The CDR3 sequence is 14 residues long. Germline V CDR1 and CDR2: GTSNPN, SVGIG (reference sequence). The CDR3 nucleotides read TGTGCCTGGAGTGTGAGTCTAGCGGGAGACGAGCAGTACTTC. Protein product: CAWSVSLAGDEQYF. The full variable domain, rest sourced from reference TRBV30 and TRBJ2-7, is SQTIHQWPATLVQPVGSPLSLECTVEGTSNPNLYWYRQAAGRGLQLLFYSVGIGQISSEVPQNLSASRPQDRQFILSSKKLLLSDSGFYLCAWSVSLAGDEQYFGPGTRLTVT.

The chain couples TRBV9 to TRBJ2-6; no definite D call. Trimming pared 4 bases from V and 1 base from J, leaving 12 bases between. This CDR3 contains 16 residues. Germline V gene data show CDR1 as SGDLS and CDR2 as YYNGEE. In DNA, the CDR3 is TGTGCCAGCAGCCCCCGACCTTTTTCTGGGGCCAACGTCCTGACTTTC. Its protein product is CASSPRPFSGANVLTF.

This clone was counted a single time. The rearrangement joins TRBV20-1 to TRBJ2-5; D is unresolved. The CDR3 contains 11 residues. Germline V gene lookup returns CDR1 DFQATT and CDR2 SNEGSKA (reference sequence). Deletions cut 5 bases from V and 5 bases from J, with 9 bases between. This chain's CDR3 is CSADRTETQYF. CDR3 nucleotide sequence: TGCAGTGCTGATAGGACGGAGACCCAGTACTTC.

The gene calls are TRBV7-9 and TRBJ2-1; TRBD2 matches at 9 bases. Losses at the gene ends were 5 bases for V and 7 bases for J; bases not matched to a gene: 9. This CDR3 has 15 residues. Germline V gene lookup returns CDR1 SEHNR and CDR2 FQNEAQ (reference sequence). CDR3 residues: CASSISGSRANEQFF. The CDR3 coding sequence is TGTGCCAGCAGCATTAGCGGGAGCCGGGCGAATGAGCAGTTCTTC.

The chain couples TRBV10-3 to TRBJ2-1; TRBD1 matches at 10 bases. V shed 0 bases and J 15 bases; nucleotides not matched to a gene: 5. The CDR3 has 13 amino acids. CDR1 ENHRY and CDR2 SYGVKD come from the germline V gene. The CDR3 bases are TGTGCCATCAGTGAGTCGGAGAGGGACAGGGGGTTCTTC. Translating it yields CAISESERDRGFF.